This T cell receptor beta chain was found in a study of TIL therapy for anti-PD-1-resistant metastatic lung cancer. Specified time point: pre-treatment sample, taken before nivolumab and TIL therapy. Tumor tissue came from excised metastases, mostly pleural nodules or supraclavicular lymph nodes. The immunoSEQ assay was v3. Repertoires were generated with immunoSEQ multiplex PCR, while TCRdb's copy carries only in-frame clones and drops some. Of approximately 97,000 clones listed, 55% to 75% are singletons. The CDR3 runs 17 residues. From germline, CDR1 is KGHSH and CDR2 LQKENI. The germline V and J ends were trimmed by 0 bases and 3 bases, with 15 bases remaining between them.

The rearrangement links TRBV18 to TRBJ2-4, with D unclear. This clonotype was sampled from a person aged 25 to 85 with non-small cell lung cancer. Sequenced here: tumor tissue, sampled at baseline. CDR3 bases: TGTGCCAGCTCACCACCTCTGAAAGTTATGGTCAAAAACATTCAGTACTTC. Translated, it gives CASSPPLKVMVKNIQYF.